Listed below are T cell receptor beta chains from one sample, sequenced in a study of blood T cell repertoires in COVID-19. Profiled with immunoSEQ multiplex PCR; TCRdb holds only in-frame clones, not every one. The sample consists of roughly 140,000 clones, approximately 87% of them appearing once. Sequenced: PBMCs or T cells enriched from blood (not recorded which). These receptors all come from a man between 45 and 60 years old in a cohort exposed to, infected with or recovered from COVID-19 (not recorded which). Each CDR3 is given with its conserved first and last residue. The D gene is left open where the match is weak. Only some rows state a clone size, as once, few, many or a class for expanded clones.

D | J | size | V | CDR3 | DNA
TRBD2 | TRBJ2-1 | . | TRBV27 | CASSPGTSGSGEQFF | TGTGCCAGCAGTCCGGGGACTAGCGGGAGCGGTGAGCAGTTCTTC
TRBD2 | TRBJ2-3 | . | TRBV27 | CASSLEAGGTSDTQYF | TGTGCCAGCAGTTTAGAAGCGGGGGGGACCTCAGATACGCAGTATTTT
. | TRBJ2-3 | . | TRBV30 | CAWSTTFAVTDTQYF | TGTGCCTGGAGTACCACCTTTGCAGTCACAGATACGCAGTATTTT
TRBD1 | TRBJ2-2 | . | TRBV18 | CASSTGGHRDTGELFF | TGTGCCAGCTCAACAGGGGGACACCGGGATACCGGGGAGCTGTTTTTT
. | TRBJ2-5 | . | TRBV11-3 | CASSLDRETQYF | TGTGCCAGCAGCTTAGACAGGGAGACCCAGTACTTC
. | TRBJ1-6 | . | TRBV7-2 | CASSGKGSLPNNSPLHF | TGTGCCAGCAGCGGGAAGGGGTCCTTACCTAATAATTCACCCCTCCACTTT
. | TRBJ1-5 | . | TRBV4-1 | CASSQSGAGLQPQHF | TGCGCCAGCAGCCAATCTGGGGCGGGGCTTCAGCCCCAGCATTTT
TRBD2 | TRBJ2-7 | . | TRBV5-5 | CASSFRGLADYEQYF | TGTGCCAGCAGCTTTAGGGGACTAGCGGACTACGAGCAGTACTTC
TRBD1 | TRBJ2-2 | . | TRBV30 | CAWSPTGIHTGELFF | TGTGCCTGGAGTCCGACAGGGATACACACCGGGGAGCTGTTTTTT
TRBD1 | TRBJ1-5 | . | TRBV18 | CASSLGTGNQPQHF | TGTGCCAGCTCACTCGGGACAGGCAATCAGCCCCAGCATTTT
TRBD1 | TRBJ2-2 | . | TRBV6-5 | CASSYSRGTDPGELFF | TGTGCCAGCAGTTACTCTAGAGGGACAGATCCCGGGGAGCTGTTTTTT
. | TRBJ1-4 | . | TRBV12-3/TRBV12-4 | CASSARGEKLFF | TGTGCCAGCAGTGCCCGGGGTGAAAAACTGTTTTTT
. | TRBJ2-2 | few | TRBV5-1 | CASSLPGAANTGELFF | TGCGCCAGCAGCTTGCCAGGGGCGGCTAACACCGGGGAGCTGTTTTTT
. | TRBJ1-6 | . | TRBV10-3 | CAISDLISYNSPLHF | TGTGCCATCAGTGATTTGATCAGCTATAATTCACCCCTCCACTTT
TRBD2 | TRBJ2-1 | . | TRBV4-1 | CASSQDGSGGGNEQFF | TGCGCCAGCAGCCAAGATGGATCGGGAGGGGGCAATGAGCAGTTCTTC
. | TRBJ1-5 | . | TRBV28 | CASSSMNQPQHF | TGTGCCAGCAGTTCCATGAATCAGCCCCAGCATTTT
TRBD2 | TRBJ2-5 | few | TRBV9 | CASSPYLAGGEETQYF | TGTGCCAGCAGCCCCTACTTAGCGGGAGGGGAAGAGACCCAGTACTTC
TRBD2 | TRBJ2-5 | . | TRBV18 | CASSLGLAGETQYF | TGTGCCAGCTCCCTTGGACTAGCCGGGGAGACCCAGTACTTC
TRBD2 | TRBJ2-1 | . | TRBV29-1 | CSVEGAGKLAGVYEQFF | TGCAGCGTTGAGGGGGCGGGGAAACTAGCGGGAGTTTATGAGCAGTTCTTC
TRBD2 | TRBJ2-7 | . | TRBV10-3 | CAINLGLAGNYEQYF | TGTGCCATCAACCTCGGACTAGCGGGGAACTACGAGCAGTACTTC
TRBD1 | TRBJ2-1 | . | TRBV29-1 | CSVEGDRVYNEQFF | TGCAGCGTTGAGGGGGACAGGGTTTACAATGAGCAGTTCTTC
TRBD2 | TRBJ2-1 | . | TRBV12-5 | CASGLILAGLNEQFF | TGTGCTAGTGGTTTGATTCTAGCGGGGCTCAATGAGCAGTTCTTC
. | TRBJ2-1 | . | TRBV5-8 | CATKQLASTSYNEQFF | TGTGCCACCAAACAGCTGGCCTCAACATCCTACAATGAGCAGTTCTTC
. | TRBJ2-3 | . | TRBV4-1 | CASSHGGADTQYF | TGCGCCAGCAGCCATGGGGGGGCGGATACGCAGTATTTT
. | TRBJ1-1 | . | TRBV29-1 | CSYYRVNTEAFF | TGCAGCTACTACAGGGTGAACACTGAAGCTTTCTTT
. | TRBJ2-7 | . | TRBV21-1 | CASSKRPSGAYEQYF | TGTGCCAGCAGCAAAAGGCCTAGCGGGGCCTACGAGCAGTACTTC
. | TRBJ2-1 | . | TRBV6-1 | CASSERLALEGFF | TGTGCCAGCAGTGAACGGCTAGCCTTAGAGGGGTTCTTC
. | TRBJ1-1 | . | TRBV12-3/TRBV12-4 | CASKQEYAEAFF | TGTGCCAGCAAACAGGAGTACGCTGAAGCTTTCTTT
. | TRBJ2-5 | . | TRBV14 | CASSSTRPAAQYF | TGTGCCAGCAGCTCGACTAGACCCGCGGCTCAGTACTTC
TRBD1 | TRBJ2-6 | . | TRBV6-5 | CASSYSRGHGANVLTF | TGTGCCAGCAGTTACTCGAGGGGGCATGGGGCCAACGTCCTGACTTTC
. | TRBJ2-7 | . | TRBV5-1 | CASSPMGLYEQYF | TGCGCCAGCAGCCCTATGGGCCTCTACGAGCAGTACTTC
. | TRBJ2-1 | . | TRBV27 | CASSIGGGGVYNEQFF | TGTGCCAGCAGCATCGGAGGGGGGGGAGTATACAATGAGCAGTTCTTC
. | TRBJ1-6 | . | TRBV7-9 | CASSLVTAGASPLHF | TGTGCCAGCAGCTTAGTTACGGCAGGGGCTTCACCCCTCCACTTT
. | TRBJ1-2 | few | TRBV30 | CAWRGGGPYGYTF | TGTGCCTGGAGGGGCGGGGGGCCGTATGGCTACACCTTC
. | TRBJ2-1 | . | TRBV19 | CASPRNSYNEQFF | TGTGCCAGTCCCCGTAACTCCTACAATGAGCAGTTCTTC
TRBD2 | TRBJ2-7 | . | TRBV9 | CASSGEETSGSYEQYF | TGTGCCAGCAGCGGCGAGGAAACTAGCGGGAGCTACGAGCAGTACTTC
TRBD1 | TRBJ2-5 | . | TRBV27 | CASSSPGGVFETQYF | TGTGCCAGCAGTTCCCCAGGGGGCGTGTTTGAGACCCAGTACTTC
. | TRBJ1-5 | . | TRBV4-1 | CASSQEGQSRQPQHF | TGCGCCAGCAGCCAGGAGGGCCAGTCTCGACAGCCCCAGCATTTT
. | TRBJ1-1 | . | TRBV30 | CAWNVVLGGTEAFF | TGTGCCTGGAATGTGGTGTTAGGGGGCACTGAAGCTTTCTTT
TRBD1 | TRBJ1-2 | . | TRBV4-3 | CASSQGTGDDNYGYTF | TGCGCCAGCAGCCAAGGGACAGGGGATGATAACTATGGCTACACCTTC
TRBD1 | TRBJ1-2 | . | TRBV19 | CASSPDRDYGYTF | TGTGCCAGTAGTCCCGACAGGGACTATGGCTACACCTTC
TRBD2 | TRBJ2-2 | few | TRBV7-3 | CASSETSGSTGELFF | TGTGCCAGCAGCGAGACTAGCGGGAGTACCGGGGAGCTGTTTTTT
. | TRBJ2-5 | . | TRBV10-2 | CASSEGGETQYF | TGCGCCAGCAGTGAGGGCGGTGAGACCCAGTACTTC
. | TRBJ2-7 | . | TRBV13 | CASRLSQGTYEQYF | TGTGCCAGCAGGTTGTCACAGGGTACCTACGAGCAGTACTTC
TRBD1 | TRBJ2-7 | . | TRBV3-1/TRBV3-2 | CASSQDPGGFGEQYF | TGTGCCAGCAGCCAAGACCCAGGGGGCTTTGGCGAGCAGTACTTC
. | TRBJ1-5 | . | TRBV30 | CAWEGGSGSNQPQHF | TGTGCCTGGGAAGGGGGTTCTGGGAGCAATCAGCCCCAGCATTTT
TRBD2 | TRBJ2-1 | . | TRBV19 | CASRTSGSGEQFF | TGTGCCAGCCGGACTAGCGGGAGTGGTGAGCAGTTCTTC
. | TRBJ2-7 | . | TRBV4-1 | CASSQRTGVDEQYF | TGCGCCAGCAGCCAGCGGACCGGGGTGGACGAGCAGTACTTC
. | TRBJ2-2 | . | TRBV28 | CASKGTGGELFF | TGTGCCAGCAAGGGCACGGGGGGGGAGCTGTTTTTT
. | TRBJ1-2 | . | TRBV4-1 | CASSQMTLGLGYTF | TGCGCCAGCAGCCAAATGACGCTGGGGCTTGGCTACACCTTC
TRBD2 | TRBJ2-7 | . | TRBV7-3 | CASSLKAGGYEQYF | TGTGCCAGCAGCTTAAAGGCGGGAGGGTACGAGCAGTACTTC
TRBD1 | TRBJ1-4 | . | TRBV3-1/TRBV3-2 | CASTRQGGNEKLFF | TGTGCCAGCACCAGACAGGGAGGTAATGAAAAACTGTTTTTT